These 19 T cell receptor beta chains share one sample of origin, sequenced in a study of blood T cells in healthy people across ages. Together with a sample-barcoded 5' primer, a J-beta primer mix was included in a second PCR lasting roughly 6 to 12 cycles. Each CDR3 protein is one row after TCRdb ran MiXCR on the 5' RACE reads. The table has hundreds of thousands of distinct CDR3 sequences, roughly 25% seen once. The data were also submitted as part of a second study, on T cells of mothers and their children.

Material for sequencing was blood. These TCRs come from a boy aged 5-17 years in good health.

This clonotype was seen only a few times. V gene TRBV28 combines with J gene TRBJ2-5; no firm D call. Germline lookup yields CDR1 MDHEN and CDR2 SYDVKM. V lost 4 bases to trimming and J lost 3 bases, with 12 bases between them. The CDR3 contains 14 residues. The CDR3 DNA reads TGTGCCAGCAGTTCCCCTGACTTAGAAGAGACCCAGTACTTC. It translates to CASSSPDLEETQYF.

This clonotype was seen only a few times. The chain employs TRBV18 and TRBJ2-5, with D possibly matching TRBD1 (5 bases). Trimming left V 6 bases short and J 4 bases short, with 15 bases between. The germline V gene has CDR1 KGHSH and CDR2 LQKENI. The CDR3 contains 14 residues. The CDR3 here is CASSRVSRGETQYF. The DNA of the CDR3 is TGTGCCAGCTCCCGTGTTTCAAGGGGAGAGACCCAGTACTTC.

On this clonotype: The junction departs from germline at one end; a sequencing error may be responsible. The chain couples TRBV2 to TRBJ1-1; the D gene is possibly TRBD1 (5 bases). The CDR3 extends over 14 amino acids. Per germline, CDR1 SNHLY and CDR2 FYNNEI. The CDR3, as DNA: TGTGCCAGCAGTGAAGCGCGACAGCGAGCTGAGGCTTTCTTT. Translating it yields CASSEARQRAEAFF.

The table lists this clonotype with a few counts. This rearrangement joins TRBV14 to TRBJ1-5, with D unresolved. This CDR3 is 15 amino acids long. With 2 bases removed from V and 4 bases from J, the gap between germline ends came to 12 bases. CDR1 and CDR2 (germline): SGHDN, FVKESK. CDR3 sequence (DNA): TGTGCCAGCAGCCAACCCCTTTCTGAAAATCAGCCCCAGCATTTT. It is translated as CASSQPLSENQPQHF. The entire variable domain, with the rest obtained from reference TRBV14 and TRBJ1-5, is as follows: EAGVTQFPSHSVIEKGQTVTLRCDPISGHDNLYWYRRVMGKEIKFLLHFVKESKQDESGMPNNRFLAERTGGTYSTLKVQPAELEDSGVYFCASSQPLSENQPQHFGDGTRLSIL.

This clonotype was detected a few times. The chain carries TRBV6-2 or TRBV6-3 and TRBJ2-7; the match to TRBD2 covers 10 bases. This CDR3 spans 14 amino acids. J lost 1 base, V lost 5 bases, and 2 bases had no gene match. The V gene's germline CDR1 is MNHEY and CDR2 SVGEGT. The CDR3 DNA is TGTGCCAGCAGTAGCGGGGGGGCGTCCTACGAGCAGTACTTC. It codes for CASSSGGASYEQYF.

For the CDR3, the DNA is TGTGCCAGCAGCTTAGGTTCTCCAACTAATGAAAAACTGTTTTTT. It yields the protein CASSLGSPTNEKLFF. The chain combines TRBV7-9 with TRBJ1-4, with unresolved D. The germline V and J ends were trimmed by 1 base and 0 bases, with 6 bases remaining between them. CDR1 is SEHNR and CDR2 is FQNEAQ in the germline V gene (reference sequence). The CDR3 spans 15 residues.

In its sample, this clonotype was seen a few times. Given the absence of the conserved phenylalanine or tryptophan at the CDR3 end, a read error is likely. The chain links TRBV12-3 or TRBV12-4 to TRBJ2-5, with 8 bases that match TRBD2. The J call is uncertain, as TRBJ2-1 better fits the DNA end. The CDR3 is 15 residues long. The CDR3 nucleotides read TGTGCCAGCAGTTCCCGGGGGGGTGGCTACAATGAGCAGTTCGTC. Translation: CASSSRGGGYNEQFV.

The J gene is TRBJ1-2, the V gene TRBV7-9; 8 positions agree with TRBD1. The germline gives CDR1 SEHNR, CDR2 FQNEAQ (reference sequence). The V gene end was trimmed by 8 bases and the J gene end by 3 bases; junction bases not matched to a gene: 11. The CDR3 is made up of 15 amino acids. DNA for the CDR3: TGTGCCAGCGGCTCGCCACGGACAGGGTACTATGGCTACACCTTC. Residues: CASGSPRTGYYGYTF.

J is TRBJ1-2 and V is TRBV20-1; D might be TRBD1 (6 bases). Germline loops: CDR1 DFQATT, CDR2 SNEGSKA (reference sequence). V lost 6 bases and J lost 3, with 14 bases in between. The CDR3 is 13 residues long. CDR3 residues: CSATRQAYYGYTF. The CDR3 nucleotides read TGCAGTGCCACGCGACAGGCCTACTATGGCTACACCTTC.

This clonotype has a handful of counts. The V and J genes are TRBV6-6 and TRBJ2-7; D is uncertain. CDR1 and CDR2 (germline): MNHNY, SVGAGI (reference sequence). V was clipped by 2 bases and J by 7 bases, with 15 bases between them. The CDR3 loop spans 14 amino acids. In nucleotides, the CDR3 is TGTGCCAGCAGTTACGGGCTAGATGGTTGGGAGCAGTACTTC. Translating gives CASSYGLDGWEQYF.

The chain has TRBV12-3 or TRBV12-4 and TRBJ1-1, with 7 bases lining up with TRBD1. J gave up 6 bases and V 5 bases, and 9 bases lay outside the gene matches. This CDR3 is 14 amino acids long. The CDR3 nucleotides read TGTGCCAGCAGTCCTAGACAGGGAGGTCCTGAAGCTTTCTTT. Encoded protein: CASSPRQGGPEAFF.

This clonotype appeared a few times. The rearrangement uses TRBV20-1 and TRBJ2-1; 9 bases map to TRBD2. Germline CDR1 is DFQATT and CDR2 is SNEGSKA (reference sequence). V shed 6 bases and J 3 bases; nucleotides not matched to a gene: 9. The CDR3 runs 15 residues. CDR3 DNA: TGCAGTGCCCGGGGGGCTAGCGGGGTCTACAATGAGCAGTTCTTC. This sequence encodes CSARGASGVYNEQFF.

V usage is TRBV3-1 and J usage is TRBJ1-1, with D possibly TRBD1 on 5 matching bases. Germline V lookup: CDR1 LGHDT, CDR2 YNNKEL (reference sequence). The V end lost 0 bases, the J end lost 9 bases, and 14 bases lay between the germline ends. The CDR3 is made up of 14 amino acids. As DNA, the CDR3 is TGTGCCAGCAGCCAAGATTTTGGGGACCTGAAAGCTTTCTTT. Residues: CASSQDFGDLKAFF.

This clonotype has a handful of counts. This chain links TRBV2 with TRBJ1-4; weak D call: TRBD1 (6 bases). The CDR3 runs to 14 residues. CDR1 SNHLY and CDR2 FYNNEI come from the germline V gene. Deletions cut 9 bases from V and 5 bases from J, with 16 bases between. For the CDR3, the DNA is TGTGCCAGTAAGGGGGGGCAGGCGAATGAAAAACTGTTTTTT. Translating it yields CASKGGQANEKLFF.

The chain combines TRBV12-3 or TRBV12-4 with TRBJ2-2; 7 bases are shared with TRBD1. This CDR3 region has 15 residues. Losses at the gene ends were 8 bases for V and 5 bases for J; bases not matched to a gene: 11. The DNA of the CDR3 is TGTGCCAGCGGGATCAATTCAGGGGGAACCGGGGAGCTGTTTTTT. Translation: CASGINSGGTGELFF.

The table lists this clonotype with a few counts. The rearrangement joins TRBV20-1 to TRBJ2-5; TRBD2 aligns across 15 bases. The DNA end is more similar to TRBJ2-7, so the J call may be wrong. Germline assignment: CDR1 DFQATT and CDR2 SNEGSKA (reference sequence). CDR3 length: 17 amino acids. The CDR3 DNA follows: TGCAGTGCTAGAGCGGGAGGGACTAGCGGGGGGTCCTACGAGCAGTACTTC. Translating it yields CSARAGGTSGGSYEQYF.

The rearrangement links TRBV12-3 or TRBV12-4 to TRBJ1-2, with TRBD1 as a possible D gene (5 bases). V lost 8 bases to trimming and J lost 4 bases, with 11 bases between them. This CDR3 spans 12 amino acids. The CDR3 here is CASGSGGYGYTF. The DNA for the CDR3 is TGTGCCAGCGGGAGCGGGGGCTATGGCTACACCTTC.

V gene TRBV4-1 combines with J gene TRBJ2-1; TRBD2 aligns across 11 bases. With 1 base clipped from V and 10 bases from J, the junction kept 6 bases outside the gene matches. Germline lookup yields CDR1 MGHRA and CDR2 YSYEKL. The CDR3 is made up of 15 amino acids. CDR3 sequence (DNA): TGCGCCAGCAGCCAAGCGACTAGCGGGGTGTGGGAGCAGTTCTTC. Its protein product is CASSQATSGVWEQFF.

The V and J genes are TRBV7-6 and TRBJ2-5; 9 nucleotides agree with TRBD2. The CDR3 loop spans 15 amino acids. V was pared by 2 bases and J by 3 bases, with 4 bases of the junction left unmatched. Germline V CDR1 and CDR2: SGHVS, FNYEAQ. The CDR3 reads CASSLRSGGEETQYF. DNA for the CDR3: TGTGCCAGCAGCTTACGTAGCGGGGGAGAAGAGACCCAGTACTTC.